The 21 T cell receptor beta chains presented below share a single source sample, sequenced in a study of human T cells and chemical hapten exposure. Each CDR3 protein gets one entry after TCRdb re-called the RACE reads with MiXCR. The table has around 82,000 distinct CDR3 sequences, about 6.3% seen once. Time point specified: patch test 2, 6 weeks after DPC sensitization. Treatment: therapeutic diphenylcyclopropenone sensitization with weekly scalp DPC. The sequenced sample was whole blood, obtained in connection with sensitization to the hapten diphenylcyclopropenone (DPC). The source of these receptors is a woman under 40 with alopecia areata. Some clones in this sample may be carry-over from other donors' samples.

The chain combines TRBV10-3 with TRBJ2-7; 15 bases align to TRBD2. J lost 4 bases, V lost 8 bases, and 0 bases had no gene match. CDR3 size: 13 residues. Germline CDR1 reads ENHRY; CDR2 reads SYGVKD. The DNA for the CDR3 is TGTGCCATCGGGACTAGCGGGGGGTACGAGCAGTACTTC. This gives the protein CAIGTSGGYEQYF.

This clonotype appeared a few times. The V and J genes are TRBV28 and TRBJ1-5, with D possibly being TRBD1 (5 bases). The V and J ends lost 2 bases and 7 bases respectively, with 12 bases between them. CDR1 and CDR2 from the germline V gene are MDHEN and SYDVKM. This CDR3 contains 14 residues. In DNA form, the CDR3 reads TGTGCCAGCAGTTTAGGGGGACTAGGGCAGCCCCAGCATTTT. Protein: CASSLGGLGQPQHF.

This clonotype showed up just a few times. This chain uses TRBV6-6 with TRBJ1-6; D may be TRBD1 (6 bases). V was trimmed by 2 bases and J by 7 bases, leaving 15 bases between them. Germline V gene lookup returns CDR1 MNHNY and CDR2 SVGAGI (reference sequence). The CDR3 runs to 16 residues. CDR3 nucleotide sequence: TGTGCCAGCAGTTACGCAAGCAGGGGAAACAATTCACCCCTCCACTTT. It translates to CASSYASRGNNSPLHF.

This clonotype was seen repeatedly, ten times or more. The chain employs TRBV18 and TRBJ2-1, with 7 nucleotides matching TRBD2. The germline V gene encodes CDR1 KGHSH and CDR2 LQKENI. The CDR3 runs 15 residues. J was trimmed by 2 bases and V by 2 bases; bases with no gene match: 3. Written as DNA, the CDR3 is TGTGCCAGCTCACCAGAACGGGGGGCCTACAATGAGCAGTTCTTC. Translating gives CASSPERGAYNEQFF.

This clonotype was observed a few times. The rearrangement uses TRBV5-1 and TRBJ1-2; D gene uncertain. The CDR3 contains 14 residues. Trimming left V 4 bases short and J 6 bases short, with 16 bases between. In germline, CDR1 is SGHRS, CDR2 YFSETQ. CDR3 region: CASSPPREADGYTF. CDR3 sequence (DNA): TGCGCCAGCAGCCCCCCGCGTGAGGCAGATGGCTACACCTTC.

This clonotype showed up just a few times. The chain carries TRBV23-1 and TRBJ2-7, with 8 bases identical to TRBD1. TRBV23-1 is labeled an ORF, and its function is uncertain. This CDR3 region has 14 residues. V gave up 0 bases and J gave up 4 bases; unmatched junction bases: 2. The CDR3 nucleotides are TGCGCCAGCAGTCAATCCGACAGGGGTTACGAGCAGTACTTC. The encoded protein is CASSQSDRGYEQYF.

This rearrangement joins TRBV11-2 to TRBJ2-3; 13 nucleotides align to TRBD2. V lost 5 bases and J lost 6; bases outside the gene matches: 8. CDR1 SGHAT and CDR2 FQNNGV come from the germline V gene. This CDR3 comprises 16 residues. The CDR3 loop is CASSPRTSGGWDTQYF. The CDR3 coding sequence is TGTGCCAGCAGCCCCCGGACTAGCGGGGGTTGGGATACGCAGTATTTT.

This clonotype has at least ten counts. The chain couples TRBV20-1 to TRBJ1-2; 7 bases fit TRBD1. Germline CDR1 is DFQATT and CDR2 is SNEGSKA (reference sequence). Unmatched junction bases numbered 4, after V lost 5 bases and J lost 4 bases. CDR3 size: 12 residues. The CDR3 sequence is CSARQGVYGYTF. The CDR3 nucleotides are TGCAGTGCTCGACAGGGAGTCTATGGCTACACCTTC.

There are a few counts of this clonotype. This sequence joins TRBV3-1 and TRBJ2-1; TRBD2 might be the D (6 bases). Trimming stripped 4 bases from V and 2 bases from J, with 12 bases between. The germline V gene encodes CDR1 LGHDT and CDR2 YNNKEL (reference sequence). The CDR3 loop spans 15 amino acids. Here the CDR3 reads CASSRLAVAYNEQFF. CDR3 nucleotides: TGTGCCAGCAGCCGTTTAGCGGTTGCCTACAATGAGCAGTTCTTC.

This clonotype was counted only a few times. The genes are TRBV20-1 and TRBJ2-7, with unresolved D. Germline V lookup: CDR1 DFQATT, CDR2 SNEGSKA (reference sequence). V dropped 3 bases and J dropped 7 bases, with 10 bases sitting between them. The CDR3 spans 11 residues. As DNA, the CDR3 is TGCAGTGCTAGGACCCTGAAGGAGCAGTACTTC. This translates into CSARTLKEQYF.

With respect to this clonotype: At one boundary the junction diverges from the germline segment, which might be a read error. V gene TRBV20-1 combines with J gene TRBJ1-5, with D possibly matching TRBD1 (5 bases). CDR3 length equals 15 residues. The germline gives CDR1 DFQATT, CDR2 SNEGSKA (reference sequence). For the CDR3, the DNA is TGCAGTGCTAGAGATCCGGGGCTTAGCAATCAGCCCCGGCATTTT. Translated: CSARDPGLSNQPRHF.

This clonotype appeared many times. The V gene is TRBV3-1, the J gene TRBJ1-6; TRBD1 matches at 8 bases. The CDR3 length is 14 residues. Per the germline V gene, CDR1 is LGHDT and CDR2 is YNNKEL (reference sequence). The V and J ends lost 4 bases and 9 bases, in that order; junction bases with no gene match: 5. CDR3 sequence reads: CASSLQGESSPLHF. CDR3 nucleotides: TGTGCCAGCAGCCTACAGGGGGAAAGTTCACCCCTCCACTTT.

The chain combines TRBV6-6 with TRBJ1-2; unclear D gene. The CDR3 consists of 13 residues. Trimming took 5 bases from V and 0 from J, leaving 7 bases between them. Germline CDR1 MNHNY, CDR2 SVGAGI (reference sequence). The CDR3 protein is CASSRQTNYGYTF. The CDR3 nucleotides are TGTGCCAGCAGTCGGCAGACTAACTATGGCTACACCTTC.

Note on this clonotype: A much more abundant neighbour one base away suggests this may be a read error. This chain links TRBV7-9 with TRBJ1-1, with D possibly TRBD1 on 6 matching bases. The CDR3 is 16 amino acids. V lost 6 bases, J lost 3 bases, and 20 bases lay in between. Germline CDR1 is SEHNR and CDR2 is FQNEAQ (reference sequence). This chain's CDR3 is CASRNRRGASDTEAFF. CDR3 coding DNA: TGTGCCAGCAGAAATCGCAGGGGCGCCAGTGACACTGAAGCTTTCTTT.

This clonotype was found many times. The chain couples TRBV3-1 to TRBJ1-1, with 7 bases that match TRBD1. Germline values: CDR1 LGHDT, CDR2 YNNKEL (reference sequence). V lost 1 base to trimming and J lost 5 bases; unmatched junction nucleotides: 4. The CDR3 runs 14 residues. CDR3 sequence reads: CASSQGQGETEAFF. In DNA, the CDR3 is TGTGCCAGCAGCCAAGGACAGGGAGAAACTGAAGCTTTCTTT.

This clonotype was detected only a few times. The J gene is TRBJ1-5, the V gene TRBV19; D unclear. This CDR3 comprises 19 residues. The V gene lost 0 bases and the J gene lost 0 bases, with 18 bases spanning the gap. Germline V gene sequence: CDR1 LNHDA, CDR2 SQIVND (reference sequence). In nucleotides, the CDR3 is TGTGCCAGTAGTATAGAGGGATGGTCGGGAGTGGTTAGCAATCAGCCCCAGCATTTT. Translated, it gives CASSIEGWSGVVSNQPQHF. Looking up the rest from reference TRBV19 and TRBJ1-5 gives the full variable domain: DGGITQSPKYLFRKEGQNVTLSCEQNLNHDAMYWYRQDPGQGLRLIYYSQIVNDFQKGDIAEGYSVSREKKESFPLTVTSAQKNPTAFYLCASSIEGWSGVVSNQPQHFGDGTRLSIL.

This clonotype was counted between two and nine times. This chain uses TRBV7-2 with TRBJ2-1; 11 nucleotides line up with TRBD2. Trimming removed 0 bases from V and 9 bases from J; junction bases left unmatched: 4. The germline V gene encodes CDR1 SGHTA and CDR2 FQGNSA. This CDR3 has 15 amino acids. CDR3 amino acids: CASSLALAGGGEQFF. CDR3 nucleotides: TGTGCCAGCAGCTTAGCGCTAGCGGGGGGTGGTGAGCAGTTCTTC.

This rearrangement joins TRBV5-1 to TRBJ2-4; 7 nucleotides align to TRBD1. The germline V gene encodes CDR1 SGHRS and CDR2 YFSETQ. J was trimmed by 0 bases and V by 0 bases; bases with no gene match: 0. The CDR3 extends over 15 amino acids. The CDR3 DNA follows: TGCGCCAGCAGCTTGGGGGACAGAGCCAAAAACATTCAGTACTTC. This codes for CASSLGDRAKNIQYF.

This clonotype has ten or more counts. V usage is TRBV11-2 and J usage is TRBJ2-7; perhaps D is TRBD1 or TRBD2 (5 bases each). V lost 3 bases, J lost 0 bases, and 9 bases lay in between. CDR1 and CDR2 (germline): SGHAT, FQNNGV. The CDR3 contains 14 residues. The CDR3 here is CASSLTGPSYEQYF. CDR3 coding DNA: TGTGCCAGCAGCTTGACGGGGCCCTCCTACGAGCAGTACTTC.

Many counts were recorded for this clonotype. This CDR3 is CATSRDLELSYEQYF. The CDR3 nucleotides read TGTGCCACCAGCAGAGATTTAGAACTGTCCTACGAGCAGTACTTC. The V gene is TRBV15, the J gene TRBJ2-7; D is undetermined. The V end lost 0 bases, the J end lost 1 base, and 10 bases lay between the germline ends. This CDR3 comprises 15 residues. The germline V gene has CDR1 LNHNV and CDR2 YYDKDF (reference sequence).

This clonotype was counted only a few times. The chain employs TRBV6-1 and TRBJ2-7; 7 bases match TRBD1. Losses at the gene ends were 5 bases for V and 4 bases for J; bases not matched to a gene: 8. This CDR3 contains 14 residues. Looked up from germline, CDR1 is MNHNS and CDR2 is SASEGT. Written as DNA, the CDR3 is TGTGCCAGCAGTCCGCGACAGGGTCCGTACGAGCAGTACTTC. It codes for CASSPRQGPYEQYF.